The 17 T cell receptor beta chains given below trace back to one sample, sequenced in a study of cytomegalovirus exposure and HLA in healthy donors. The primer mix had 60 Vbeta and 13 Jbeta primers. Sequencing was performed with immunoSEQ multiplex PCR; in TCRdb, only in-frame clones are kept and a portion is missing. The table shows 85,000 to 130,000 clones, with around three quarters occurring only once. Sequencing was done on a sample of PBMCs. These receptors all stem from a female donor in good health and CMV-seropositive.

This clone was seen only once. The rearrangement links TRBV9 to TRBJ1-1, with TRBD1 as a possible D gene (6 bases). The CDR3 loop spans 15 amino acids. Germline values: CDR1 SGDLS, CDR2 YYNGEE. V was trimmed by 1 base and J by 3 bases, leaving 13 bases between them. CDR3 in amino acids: CASSVTLDRYTEAFF. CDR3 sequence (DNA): TGTGCCAGCAGCGTAACCCTAGACAGGTACACTGAAGCTTTCTTT.

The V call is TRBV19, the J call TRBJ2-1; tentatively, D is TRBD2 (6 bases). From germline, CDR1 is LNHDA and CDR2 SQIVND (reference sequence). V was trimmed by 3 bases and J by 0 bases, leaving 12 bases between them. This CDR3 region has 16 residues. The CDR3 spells CASSIRDGSSYNEQFF. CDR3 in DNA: TGTGCCAGTAGTATCAGGGACGGGAGCTCCTACAATGAGCAGTTCTTC.

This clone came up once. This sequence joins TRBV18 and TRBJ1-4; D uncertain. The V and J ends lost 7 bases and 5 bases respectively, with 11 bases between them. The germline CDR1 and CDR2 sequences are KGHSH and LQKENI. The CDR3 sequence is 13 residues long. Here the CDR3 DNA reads TGTGCCAGCTTGGGGAGCTCAAATGAAAAACTGTTTTTT. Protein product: CASLGSSNEKLFF.

CDR3 bases: TGTGCCAGCAGCCCTCGTAAAGGGGGCGGCACCGGGGAGCTGTTTTTT. Translating it yields CASSPRKGGGTGELFF. This chain links TRBV4-2 with TRBJ2-2; TRBD1 matches 7 bases. V lost 4 bases to trimming and J lost 4 bases; unmatched junction nucleotides: 9. This CDR3 is built from 16 residues. Germline V gene lookup returns CDR1 LGHNA and CDR2 YNFKEQ.

CDR3 amino acids: CASSLLGQGGDEQFF. The DNA for the CDR3 is TGCGCCAGCAGCTTGCTGGGACAGGGTGGAGATGAGCAGTTCTTC. This chain uses TRBV5-1 with TRBJ2-1; the match to TRBD1 covers 9 bases. The ends lost 1 base at V and 8 bases at J; junction bases unmatched: 7. This CDR3 comprises 15 residues. The germline V gene has CDR1 SGHRS and CDR2 YFSETQ.

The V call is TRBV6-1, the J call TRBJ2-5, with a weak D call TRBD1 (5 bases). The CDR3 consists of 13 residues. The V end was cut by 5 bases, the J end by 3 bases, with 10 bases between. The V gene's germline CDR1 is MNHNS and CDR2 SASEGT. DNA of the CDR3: TGTGCCAGCAGTCCCCAGGGTGAAGAGACCCAGTACTTC. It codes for CASSPQGEETQYF.

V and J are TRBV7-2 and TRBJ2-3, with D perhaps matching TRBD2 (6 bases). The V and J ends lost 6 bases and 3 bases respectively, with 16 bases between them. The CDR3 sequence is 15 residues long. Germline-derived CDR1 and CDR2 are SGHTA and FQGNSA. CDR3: CASSPSRGRTDTQYF. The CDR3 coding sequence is TGTGCCAGCAGTCCCAGTCGGGGGAGAACAGATACGCAGTATTTT.

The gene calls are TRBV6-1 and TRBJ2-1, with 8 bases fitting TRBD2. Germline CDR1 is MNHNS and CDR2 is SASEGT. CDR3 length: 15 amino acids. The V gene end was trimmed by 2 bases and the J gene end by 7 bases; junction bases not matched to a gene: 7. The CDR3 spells CASSESGGGQNEQFF. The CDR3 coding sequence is TGTGCCAGCAGTGAATCAGGCGGGGGGCAGAATGAGCAGTTCTTC.

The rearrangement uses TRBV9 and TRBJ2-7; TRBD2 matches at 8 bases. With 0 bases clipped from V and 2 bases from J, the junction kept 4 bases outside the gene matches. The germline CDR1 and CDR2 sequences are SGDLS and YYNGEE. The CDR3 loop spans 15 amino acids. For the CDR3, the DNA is TGTGCCAGCAGCGTAGCTGTCGGGGGGGCCTACGAGCAGTACTTC. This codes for CASSVAVGGAYEQYF.

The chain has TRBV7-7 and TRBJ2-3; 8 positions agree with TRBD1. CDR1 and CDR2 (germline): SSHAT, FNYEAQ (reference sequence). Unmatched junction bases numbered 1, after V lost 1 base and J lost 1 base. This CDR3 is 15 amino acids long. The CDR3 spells CASSLGTGRTDTQYF. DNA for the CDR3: TGTGCCAGCAGCTTAGGGACAGGGCGCACAGATACGCAGTATTTT.

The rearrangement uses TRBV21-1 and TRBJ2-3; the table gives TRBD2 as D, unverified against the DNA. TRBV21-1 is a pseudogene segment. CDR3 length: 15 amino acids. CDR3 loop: CASSNGGEGTDTQYF. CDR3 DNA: TGTGCCAGCAGCAACGGGGGGGAAGGCACAGATACGCAGTATTTT.

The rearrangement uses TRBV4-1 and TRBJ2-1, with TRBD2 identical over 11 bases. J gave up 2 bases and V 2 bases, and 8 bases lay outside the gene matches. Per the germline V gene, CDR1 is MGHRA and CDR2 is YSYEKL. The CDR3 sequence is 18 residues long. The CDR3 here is CASSQIDMGLAAYNEQFF. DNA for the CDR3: TGCGCCAGCAGCCAAATCGATATGGGACTAGCGGCCTACAATGAGCAGTTCTTC.

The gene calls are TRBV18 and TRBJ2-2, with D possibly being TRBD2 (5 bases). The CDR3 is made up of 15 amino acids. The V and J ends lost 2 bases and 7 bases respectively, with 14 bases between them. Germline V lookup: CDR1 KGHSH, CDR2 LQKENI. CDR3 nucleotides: TGTGCCAGCTCACCATCGGGATTCGGGGACGGGGAGCTGTTTTTT. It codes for CASSPSGFGDGELFF.

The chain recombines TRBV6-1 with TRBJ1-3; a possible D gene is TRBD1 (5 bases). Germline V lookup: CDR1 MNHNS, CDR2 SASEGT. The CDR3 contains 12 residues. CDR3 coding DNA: TGTGCTACGGGCAGGGCGGAAGCCACCATATATTTT. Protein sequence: CATGRAEATIYF.

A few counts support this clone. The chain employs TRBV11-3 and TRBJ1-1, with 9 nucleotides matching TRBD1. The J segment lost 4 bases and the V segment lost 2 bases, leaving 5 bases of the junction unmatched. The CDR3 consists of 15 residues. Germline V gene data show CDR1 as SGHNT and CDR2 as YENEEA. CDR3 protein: CASSLTGGAGTEAFF. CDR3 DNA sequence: TGTGCCAGCAGCTTAACAGGGGGCGCGGGCACTGAAGCTTTCTTT.

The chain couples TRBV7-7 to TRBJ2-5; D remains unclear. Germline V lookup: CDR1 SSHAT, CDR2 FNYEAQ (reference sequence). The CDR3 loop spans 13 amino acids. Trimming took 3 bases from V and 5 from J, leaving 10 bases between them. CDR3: CASSFAGRETQYF. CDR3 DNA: TGTGCCAGCAGCTTTGCCGGCAGGGAGACCCAGTACTTC.

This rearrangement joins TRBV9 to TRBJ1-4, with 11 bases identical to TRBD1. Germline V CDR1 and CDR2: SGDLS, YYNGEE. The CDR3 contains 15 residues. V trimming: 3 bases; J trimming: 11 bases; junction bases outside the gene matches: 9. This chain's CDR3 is CASSARDRGMGKLFF. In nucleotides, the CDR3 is TGTGCCAGCAGCGCAAGGGACAGGGGGATGGGGAAACTGTTTTTT.